Following are 6 T cell receptor beta chains from one sample sequenced in a study of control samples from healthy donors and cancer patients. Method: immunoSEQ multiplex PCR; TCRdb's copy keeps in-frame clones and lacks some. This table holds about 57,000 clones, 80% to 95% found once. Specimen: PBMCs. These receptors originate from a man aged 25-45 years with colorectal cancer.

The chain links TRBV18 to TRBJ1-6; 7 bases are shared with TRBD1. V lost 6 bases, J lost 8 bases, and 31 bases stayed unmatched. Germline V lookup: CDR1 KGHSH, CDR2 LQKENI. This CDR3 contains 22 residues. Written as DNA, the CDR3 is TGTGCCAGCTCGCTGTTTCGGAAACCTCCCCCCGGGACAGCCATCTCTTATTCACCCCTCCACTTT. Translation gives CASSLFRKPPPGTAISYSPLHF.

The V gene is TRBV10-3, the J gene TRBJ2-5, with a tentative D call TRBD1 (5 bases). The germline V gene encodes CDR1 ENHRY and CDR2 SYGVKD. This CDR3 is 13 amino acids long. Trimming took 8 bases from V and 5 from J, leaving 15 bases between them. The CDR3 nucleotides read TGTGCCATCCTCAACCAGGGTGAGGAGACCCAGTACTTC. This translates into CAILNQGEETQYF.

This clone was observed a few times. J is TRBJ1-2 and V is TRBV7-2, with 8 bases fitting TRBD1. CDR1 and CDR2 from the germline V gene are SGHTA and FQGNSA. V lost 1 base and J lost 2; bases outside the gene matches: 0. The CDR3 extends over 14 amino acids. CDR3 DNA: TGTGCCAGCAGCTTAGGACAGGGGAACTATGGCTACACCTTC. Its protein is CASSLGQGNYGYTF.

This chain joins TRBV7-9 and TRBJ2-3; tentatively, D is TRBD2 (5 bases). The germline V gene encodes CDR1 SEHNR and CDR2 FQNEAQ (reference sequence). Trimming removed 2 bases from V and 3 bases from J, with 6 bases in between. The CDR3 has 13 amino acids. The CDR3 DNA follows: TGTGCCAGCAGCTTACCGGGGACAGATACGCAGTATTTT. Protein: CASSLPGTDTQYF.

J is TRBJ2-3 and V is TRBV19, with 9 nucleotides matching TRBD2. Germline V gives CDR1 LNHDA, CDR2 SQIVND (reference sequence). This CDR3 has 15 residues. V shed 5 bases, J shed 6 bases, and the junction held 9 bases outside the gene matches. CDR3 DNA: TGTGCCAGTAGTTCTGGCGGGGGGGCAGACGATACGCAGTATTTT. Protein product: CASSSGGGADDTQYF.

V gene TRBV5-4 combines with J gene TRBJ1-2; 10 positions match TRBD1. CDR1 SGHNT and CDR2 YYREEE come from the germline V gene (reference sequence). Losses at the gene ends were 3 bases for V and 5 bases for J; bases not matched to a gene: 4. The CDR3 totals 14 residues. CDR3 DNA sequence: TGTGCCAGCAGCTCAGGACAGGGGGGGTATGGCTACACCTTC. This translates into CASSSGQGGYGYTF. Full variable domain (remainder filled in from reference TRBV5-4 and TRBJ1-2): ETGVTQSPTHLIKTRGQQVTLRCSSQSGHNTVSWYQQALGQGPQFIFQYYREEENGRGNFPPRFSGLQFPNYSSELNVNALELDDSALYLCASSSGQGGYGYTFGSGTRLTVV.